What follows are 32 T cell receptor beta chains derived from one specimen sequenced in a study of post-analysis software for immune sequencing data (dated by TCRdb to 2014 to 2015). Beyond this particular receptor, the publication reports: Patients showed significantly higher frequencies than controls for five TRBV segments, among them TRBV5-6, TRBV5-1 and TRBV20-1.

Libraries were made using PCR. Sequencing was carried out with an Illumina HiSeq 2500. Unique molecular identifiers were incorporated into TCR beta cDNA libraries to reduce PCR and sequencing biases. TCRdb trimmed public reads at Q25 via fastp, called clones via MiXCR and kept in-frame beta chains. Every CDR3 protein is listed once, alongside the most common genes and DNA of its rows. The sample table holds hundreds of thousands of distinct CDR3 sequences, of which around 27% were seen once. Around 0.56% of the sample belongs to the ten largest clones. The antigens these receptors bind are not known. The sample was blood. These receptors were obtained from a girl aged 10-17 years with multiple sclerosis.

This clonotype has just a few counts. The chain links TRBV20-1 to TRBJ1-2; 7 bases are shared with TRBD1. The V and J ends lost 4 bases and 8 bases, in that order; junction bases with no gene match: 13. CDR1 and CDR2 from the germline V gene are DFQATT and SNEGSKA (reference sequence). CDR3 length: 14 amino acids. CDR3 region: CSATTTTGARGYTF. The CDR3 region has the DNA TGCAGTGCTACAACTACAACAGGGGCGCGAGGCTACACCTTC.

This clonotype was seen just once. The rearrangement uses TRBV20-1 and TRBJ1-1, with 9 bases aligning to TRBD1. This CDR3 region has 14 residues. Germline CDR1 is DFQATT and CDR2 is SNEGSKA (reference sequence). J gave up 5 bases and V 5 bases, and 9 bases lay outside the gene matches. The CDR3 loop is CSAPLGQGRTEAFF. CDR3 coding DNA: TGCAGTGCTCCGCTTGGACAGGGGAGGACTGAAGCTTTCTTT.

The chain links TRBV20-1 to TRBJ2-7; perhaps TRBD2 as D (6 bases). CDR1 and CDR2 (germline): DFQATT, SNEGSKA (reference sequence). The CDR3 has 15 amino acids. V lost 3 bases, J lost 2 bases, and 17 bases lay in between. For the CDR3, the DNA is TGCAGTGCTAGTGAGTCTAGGGCGGGGACCTACGAGCAGTACTTC. Its protein product is CSASESRAGTYEQYF.

The chain combines TRBV19 with TRBJ2-5; unclear D gene. This CDR3 is built from 12 residues. The germline V gene has CDR1 LNHDA and CDR2 SQIVND (reference sequence). Trimming took 6 bases from V and 1 from J, leaving 6 bases between them. The CDR3, as DNA: TGTGCCAGTAGCGAGAGCCAAGAGACCCAGTACTTC. Residues: CASSESQETQYF.

This chain uses TRBV28 with TRBJ2-7; D may be TRBD2 (7 bases). Germline CDR1 MDHEN, CDR2 SYDVKM. The CDR3 extends over 16 amino acids. V was pared by 5 bases and J by 6 bases, with 23 bases between. The CDR3, as DNA: TGTGCCAGCAGTAGGGGGGAAGGCAGGGGACTATTCGAGCAGTACGTC. This translates into CASSRGEGRGLFEQYV.

This clonotype was observed a few times. The rearrangement uses TRBV6-5 and TRBJ2-1, with D uncertain. The CDR3 is 14 amino acids. Germline V lookup: CDR1 MNHEY, CDR2 SVGAGI. Between the trimmed V and J ends, which lost 6 bases and 5 bases, there was a span of 14 bases. The CDR3 loop is CASRQDGFHNEQFF. CDR3 nucleotides: TGTGCCAGCAGGCAGGACGGTTTCCACAATGAGCAGTTCTTC.

The chain combines TRBV9 with TRBJ2-7, with a tentative D call TRBD2 (6 bases). Between the trimmed V and J ends, which lost 0 bases and 10 bases, there was a span of 14 bases. Germline V gene data show CDR1 as SGDLS and CDR2 as YYNGEE. This CDR3 has 13 residues. CDR3 in amino acids: CASSVAPSEPQYF. CDR3 nucleotide sequence: TGTGCCAGCAGCGTAGCTCCTAGCGAACCCCAGTACTTC.

This clonotype was seen many times. The DNA of the CDR3 is TGTGCCAGCAGCCCCAGGACGGGCAGCAATCAGCCCCAGCATTTT. It specifies CASSPRTGSNQPQHF. V gene TRBV5-5 combines with J gene TRBJ1-5, with D hard to call. This CDR3 contains 15 residues. The germline V and J ends were trimmed by 4 bases and 1 base, with 12 bases remaining between them. Germline V gene sequence: CDR1 SGHKS, CDR2 YYEKEE (reference sequence).

This clonotype was seen a handful of times. The chain joins TRBV7-9 to TRBJ2-5; 7 bases agree with TRBD2. The J segment lost 11 bases and the V segment lost 5 bases, leaving 17 bases of the junction unmatched. CDR1 and CDR2 (germline): SEHNR, FQNEAQ (reference sequence). CDR3 length: 15 amino acids. The CDR3 sequence: CASSARWGGLDEQYF. CDR3 coding DNA: TGTGCCAGCAGCGCTCGGTGGGGGGGTTTGGATGAGCAGTACTTC.

The genes are TRBV28 and TRBJ2-7; 8 bases line up with TRBD1. The V segment lost 5 bases and the J segment 6 bases; nucleotides outside the gene matches: 3. Germline CDR1 reads MDHEN; CDR2 reads SYDVKM. The CDR3 runs to 12 residues. The CDR3, as DNA: TGTGCCAGCAGTGCGACAGGGGTCGAGCAGTACTTC. This translates into CASSATGVEQYF.

V and J are TRBV5-6 and TRBJ1-1; D is possibly TRBD1 (6 bases). Trimming pared 2 bases from V and 0 bases from J, leaving 11 bases between. This CDR3 contains 15 residues. Germline V gene sequence: CDR1 SGHDT, CDR2 YYEEEE. CDR3 sequence: CASSFRGRMNTEAFF. The CDR3 coding sequence is TGTGCCAGCAGCTTCCGGGGGCGTATGAACACTGAAGCTTTCTTT.

The sample holds a few counts of this clonotype. This chain links TRBV20-1 with TRBJ2-1; D gene unclear. The CDR3 runs 16 residues. Trimming took off 1 base at V and 8 bases at J, with 21 bases between the two ends. From germline, CDR1 is DFQATT and CDR2 SNEGSKA (reference sequence). The CDR3 DNA is TGCAGTGCTAGAGCTAGAGCCGGCCATCCGAGCGATGAGCAGTTCTTC. Its protein product is CSARARAGHPSDEQFF.

This clonotype was seen only a few times. The genes are TRBV29-1 and TRBJ2-1; weak D call: TRBD2 (6 bases). The length of the CDR3 is 13 residues. Between the trimmed V and J ends, which lost 4 bases and 6 bases, there was a span of 13 bases. CDR1 is SQVTM and CDR2 is ANQGSEA in the germline V gene. CDR3 protein: CSVVSSGINEQFF. DNA of the CDR3: TGCAGCGTTGTTAGTAGCGGAATCAATGAGCAGTTCTTC.

The chain employs TRBV20-1 and TRBJ2-1; TRBD1 matches 11 bases. Germline CDR1 and CDR2: DFQATT and SNEGSKA (reference sequence). The CDR3 has 15 amino acids. Trimming took 6 bases from V and 4 from J; bases not matched to a gene: 8. CDR3 DNA: TGCAGTGCCGAGGGACAGGGGGAGAAGTACAATGAGCAGTTCTTC. It translates to CSAEGQGEKYNEQFF.

The chain carries TRBV6-5 and TRBJ2-5, with 11 bases fitting TRBD1. This CDR3 has 15 amino acids. The germline gives CDR1 MNHEY, CDR2 SVGAGI. After removal of 5 bases from V and 4 bases from J, the junction contained 6 bases not matched to a gene. CDR3 sequence (DNA): TGTGCCAGCAGTGCGGACAGGGGGCGTTCAGAGACCCAGTACTTC. It translates to CASSADRGRSETQYF.

This chain uses TRBV4-3 with TRBJ2-1, with D perhaps matching TRBD2 (6 bases). With 3 bases removed from V and 6 bases from J, the gap between germline ends came to 15 bases. The CDR3 extends over 15 amino acids. CDR1 is LGHNA, CDR2 YSLEER, per germline. Written as DNA, the CDR3 is TGCGCCAGCAGCCAGATAGCGGAAGGTCGCAATGAGCAGTTCTTC. Protein: CASSQIAEGRNEQFF.

This chain links TRBV29-1 with TRBJ1-1; tentatively, D is TRBD1 (6 bases). V shed 4 bases and J shed 1 base, with 13 bases lying between them. Per germline, CDR1 SQVTM and CDR2 ANQGSEA. The CDR3 loop spans 14 amino acids. CDR3 in DNA: TGCAGCGTTGGGGCAGGGGAAAGGAACACTGAAGCTTTCTTT. It specifies CSVGAGERNTEAFF.

This clonotype has just a few counts. The rearrangement joins TRBV4-1 to TRBJ2-5; D remains unclear. V was pared by 1 base and J by 4 bases, with 16 bases between. The CDR3 sequence is 16 residues long. Germline V gene lookup returns CDR1 MGHRA and CDR2 YSYEKL. CDR3 region: CASSQVVAVLGETQYF. In DNA, the CDR3 is TGCGCCAGCAGCCAAGTAGTAGCCGTGCTGGGAGAGACCCAGTACTTC.

This clonotype came up a few times. The rearrangement joins TRBV9 to TRBJ2-7, with 8 bases fitting TRBD1. Near its end, the DNA agrees better with TRBJ2-5, so the J call may be wrong. This CDR3 comprises 14 residues. Germline V gene sequence: CDR1 SGDLS, CDR2 YYNGEE. CDR3 DNA sequence: TGTGCCAGCAGCCTAAAAACAGGGGGAGAGACCCAGTACTTC. Its translation is CASSLKTGGETQYF.

The chain is built from TRBV4-1 and TRBJ2-5, with a weak D call TRBD1 (6 bases). The CDR3 loop spans 17 amino acids. V lost 6 bases, J lost 1 base, and 21 bases lay in between. Germline CDR1 is MGHRA and CDR2 is YSYEKL. This chain's CDR3 is CASRDSVGARAQETQYF. The DNA for the CDR3 is TGCGCCAGCAGGGATAGTGTGGGGGCCAGGGCCCAAGAGACCCAGTACTTC.

This clonotype was counted only a few times. The chain joins TRBV20-1 to TRBJ1-2, with a tentative D call TRBD1 (5 bases). The V end was cut by 5 bases, the J end by 3 bases, with 19 bases between. In germline, CDR1 is DFQATT, CDR2 SNEGSKA (reference sequence). The CDR3 has 15 residues. CDR3 residues: CSAPSDSEPDYGYTF. As DNA, the CDR3 is TGCAGTGCTCCTTCCGACAGCGAGCCCGACTATGGCTACACCTTC.

This clonotype was seen more than once but under ten times. The rearrangement uses TRBV20-1 and TRBJ1-6; D call uncertain. Trimming pared 4 bases from V and 7 bases from J, leaving 14 bases between. The germline gives CDR1 DFQATT, CDR2 SNEGSKA (reference sequence). There are 14 residues in the CDR3. The CDR3 reads CSATPGAGNSPLHF. For the CDR3, the DNA is TGCAGTGCTACCCCCGGAGCGGGAAATTCACCCCTCCACTTT.

The sample holds a few counts of this clonotype. CDR3 sequence: CASSPRGFSYNSPLHF. As DNA, the CDR3 is TGTGCCAGCAGCCCCCGAGGTTTCTCCTATAATTCACCCCTCCACTTT. V gene TRBV7-8 combines with J gene TRBJ1-6; D unclear. In germline, CDR1 is SGHVS, CDR2 FQNEAQ. The CDR3 length is 16 residues. V lost 5 bases, J lost 0 bases, and 11 bases lay in between.

This clonotype was found many times. V gene TRBV6-4 combines with J gene TRBJ2-3; the match to TRBD2 covers 9 bases. There are 15 residues in the CDR3. The V gene's germline CDR1 is MRHNA and CDR2 SNTAGT. V was clipped by 6 bases and J by 2 bases; unmatched bases: 6. The CDR3 coding sequence is TGTGCCAGCAGCTCTAGCGGGGCTTCCACAGATACGCAGTATTTT. Protein: CASSSSGASTDTQYF.

This clonotype was counted at least ten times. V and J are TRBV4-1 and TRBJ2-7; 7 bases map to TRBD1. The CDR3 has 14 residues. Germline loops: CDR1 MGHRA, CDR2 YSYEKL. V lost 0 bases and J lost 3; bases outside the gene matches: 2. CDR3 protein: CASSQDPGGYEQYF. The CDR3 region has the DNA TGCGCCAGCAGCCAAGATCCAGGGGGCTACGAGCAGTACTTC.

This clonotype was detected a few times. The chain has TRBV21-1 and TRBJ2-4; whether TRBD2, the table's D call, matches the DNA was not checked. TRBV21-1 has pseudogene status. The CDR3 length is 16 residues. This CDR3 reads CASSKQAGGIKNIQYF. CDR3 DNA sequence: TGTGCCAGCAGCAAACAAGCGGGGGGGATCAAAAACATTCAGTACTTC.

The V gene is TRBV6-5, the J gene TRBJ2-5; TRBD2 matches at 12 bases. The germline V gene has CDR1 MNHEY and CDR2 SVGAGI. V lost 2 bases and J lost 4; bases outside the gene matches: 8. There are 17 residues in the CDR3. The chain's CDR3 is CASSYRATSGRSETQYF. The CDR3, as DNA: TGTGCCAGCAGTTACAGGGCCACTAGCGGGAGGTCAGAGACCCAGTACTTC.

The rearrangement joins TRBV6-8 to TRBJ1-2; D unresolved. In germline, CDR1 is MNHGY, CDR2 SAAAGT. This CDR3 has 12 residues. V was trimmed by 3 bases and J by 7 bases, leaving 9 bases between them. For the CDR3, the DNA is TGTGCCAGCAGTTATAGGTGGAGTGGCTACACCTTC. Translation gives CASSYRWSGYTF.

CDR3 nucleotides: TGCGCCAGCAGCTTGGGTATTGGAACAGCTCCGGGGGAGACCCAGTACTTC. Its translation is CASSLGIGTAPGETQYF. This chain links TRBV5-1 with TRBJ2-5, with D possibly being TRBD2 (5 bases). Per the germline V gene, CDR1 is SGHRS and CDR2 is YFSETQ. Trimming removed 0 bases at V and 5 bases at J, with 20 bases between. There are 17 residues in the CDR3.

V is TRBV7-9 and J is TRBJ2-5, with 7 bases lining up with TRBD2. The V segment lost 0 bases and the J segment 5 bases; nucleotides outside the gene matches: 12. Per the germline V gene, CDR1 is SEHNR and CDR2 is FQNEAQ (reference sequence). There are 17 residues in the CDR3. The CDR3 coding sequence is TGTGCCAGCAGCTTAGCGTCGATGGGAGGGCCGCGGGAGACCCAGTACTTC. Amino acids: CASSLASMGGPRETQYF.

J is TRBJ2-7 and V is TRBV27; 8 nucleotides line up with TRBD2. CDR1 is MNHEY, CDR2 SMNVEV, per germline (reference sequence). J gave up 4 bases and V 7 bases, and 15 bases lay outside the gene matches. The CDR3 covers 16 residues. The CDR3 DNA is TGTGCCAGCACCGCCGAGGGGGGCGGGAGGTTGTACGAGCAGTACTTC. Residues: CASTAEGGGRLYEQYF.

This clonotype was seen a few times. The rearrangement uses TRBV28 and TRBJ2-7; D unresolved. Germline CDR1 is MDHEN and CDR2 is SYDVKM. Trimming took off 5 bases at V and 7 bases at J, with 18 bases between the two ends. CDR3 length: 14 amino acids. The CDR3 spells CASSGHGSSIEQYF. The CDR3 nucleotides are TGTGCCAGCAGTGGGCACGGATCTTCAATAGAGCAGTACTTC. The whole variable domain, filled in from reference TRBV28 and TRBJ2-7, reads DVKVTQSSRYLVKRTGEKVFLECVQDMDHENMFWYRQDPGLGLRLIYFSYDVKMKEKGDIPEGYSVSREKKERFSLILESASTNQTSMYLCASSGHGSSIEQYFGPGTRLTVT.